This TCR beta chain was sequenced during a study of PD-L1 blockade in urothelial cancer. This clone appeared a few times. Assay used: immunoSEQ multiplex PCR; TCRdb lists only in-frame clones, some missing. This sample has around 45,000 clones, with roughly 85% found just once. Time point indicated: peripheral blood 6 weeks after treatment start. The origin of this receptor is a man aged 55 to 69 with urothelial cancer. The input for sequencing was PBMCs, taken around atezolizumab (anti-PD-L1) treatment.

CDR3 nucleotide sequence: TGTGCCAGCAGTCCCGGAGGACCTGAAGCTTTCTTT. Translation gives CASSPGGPEAFF. V usage is TRBV25-1 and J usage is TRBJ1-1, with D uncertain. The germline CDR1 and CDR2 sequences are MGHDK and SYGVNS. With 5 bases removed from V and 6 bases from J, the gap between germline ends came to 10 bases. This CDR3 has 12 amino acids.